One and the same sample provided the 21 T cell receptor beta chains below, sequenced in a study of blood T cell repertoires in COVID-19. TCRdb keeps only in-frame clones here, not all; method: immunoSEQ multiplex PCR. The sample shows some 20,000 clones, roughly 86% of them seen only once. Sequenced sample: peripheral blood. The origin of the receptors is a human donor in a cohort sampled during active COVID-19.

The table lists this clone with a count of one. This chain uses TRBV27 with TRBJ1-4; possible D gene TRBD1, 5 bases. CDR3 length: 15 residues. The germline gives CDR1 MNHEY, CDR2 SMNVEV (reference sequence). The germline V and J ends were trimmed by 2 bases and 7 bases, with 14 bases remaining between them. For the CDR3, the DNA is TGTGCCAGCAGTTTAAGTCAGGGCTTGGGTGAAAAACTGTTTTTT. Protein: CASSLSQGLGEKLFF.

The chain has TRBV2 and TRBJ2-3; 7 bases are a match to TRBD1. CDR3 size: 16 residues. From germline, CDR1 is SNHLY and CDR2 FYNNEI. The junction had 9 bases not matched to a gene; V was cut back by 6 bases and J by 0 bases. The DNA of the CDR3 is TGTGCCAGCAGACAGGGGATGGGGGCTAGCACAGATACGCAGTATTTT. Amino acid sequence: CASRQGMGASTDTQYF.

The chain recombines TRBV10-1 with TRBJ2-7; 11 nucleotides match TRBD2. This CDR3 comprises 19 residues. Germline V lookup: CDR1 WNHNN, CDR2 SYGVQD (reference sequence). Germline trimming cut 10 bases from V and 4 bases from J; bases unmatched to any gene: 24. This CDR3 is CATPPLTIAGGPGSYEQYF. The CDR3 DNA follows: TGCGCCACCCCCCCCCTCACTATAGCGGGAGGGCCGGGGAGTTACGAGCAGTACTTC.

V and J are TRBV11-2 and TRBJ2-2; D perhaps matches TRBD2 (5 bases). Looked up from germline, CDR1 is SGHAT and CDR2 is FQNNGV. V lost 1 base to trimming and J lost 4 bases, with 13 bases between them. The CDR3 is 16 residues long. CDR3 sequence reads: CASSLVSAASTGELFF. In nucleotides, the CDR3 is TGTGCCAGCAGCTTAGTCTCAGCGGCGAGCACCGGGGAGCTGTTTTTT. Variable domain in full (rest from reference TRBV11-2 and TRBJ2-2): EAGVAQSPRYKIIEKRQSVAFWCNPISGHATLYWYQQILGQGPKLLIQFQNNGVVDDSQLPKDRFSAERLKGVDSTLKIQPAKLEDSAVYLCASSLVSAASTGELFFGEGSRLTVL.

The chain employs TRBV5-6 and TRBJ2-7; the match to TRBD2 covers 8 bases. This CDR3 comprises 14 residues. V shed 0 bases and J 2 bases; nucleotides not matched to a gene: 1. Per the germline V gene, CDR1 is SGHDT and CDR2 is YYEEEE. CDR3 in DNA: TGTGCCAGCAGCTTGGTAGCGGGGACCTACGAGCAGTACTTC. Its translation is CASSLVAGTYEQYF.

In its sample, this clone was seen a few times. J is TRBJ1-5 and V is TRBV6-5; perhaps TRBD1 as D (5 bases). The V gene's germline CDR1 is MNHEY and CDR2 SVGAGI. The germline V and J ends were trimmed by 0 bases and 7 bases, with 13 bases remaining between them. The CDR3 loop spans 15 amino acids. The CDR3 DNA is TGTGCCAGCAGTTACTCGAACCAGGGAAACCAGCCCCAGCATTTT. Protein product: CASSYSNQGNQPQHF.

The chain couples TRBV6-1 to TRBJ1-2; 12 nucleotides line up with TRBD1. The CDR3 runs 16 residues. With 0 bases clipped from V and 7 bases from J, the junction kept 6 bases outside the gene matches. Germline CDR1 reads MNHNS; CDR2 reads SASEGT. The CDR3 loop reads CASSEAIGTGGSGYTF. The CDR3 DNA reads TGTGCCAGCAGTGAAGCAATCGGGACAGGGGGCTCTGGCTACACCTTC.

The count of this clone is one. CDR3: CASSDRGVTEAFF. The CDR3 nucleotides are TGTGCCAGCAGCGACAGGGGGGTCACTGAAGCTTTCTTT. The chain employs TRBV7-2 and TRBJ1-1; 9 bases are a match to TRBD1. The CDR3 extends over 13 amino acids. The V and J ends lost 5 bases and 4 bases, in that order; junction bases with no gene match: 2. Germline V CDR1 and CDR2: SGHTA, FQGNSA.

The chain has TRBV9 and TRBJ1-3, with 7 bases matching TRBD1. The CDR3 loop spans 14 amino acids. Per the germline V gene, CDR1 is SGDLS and CDR2 is YYNGEE. J lost 4 bases, V lost 2 bases, and 3 bases had no gene match. The CDR3 loop reads CASSVTGSGNTIYF. CDR3 DNA sequence: TGTGCCAGCAGCGTGACAGGGTCCGGAAACACCATATATTTT.

As DNA, the CDR3 is TGTGCCAGCAGCCCCCGGCTAGCGGGAGGGTTCTACAATGAGCAGTTCTTC. Residues: CASSPRLAGGFYNEQFF. V is TRBV2 and J is TRBJ2-1; the match to TRBD2 covers 12 bases. This CDR3 is built from 17 residues. Germline-derived CDR1 and CDR2 are SNHLY and FYNNEI. The junction had 9 bases not matched to a gene; V was cut back by 6 bases and J by 3 bases.

This chain joins TRBV5-1 and TRBJ2-7; 13 nucleotides line up with TRBD2. Germline loops: CDR1 SGHRS, CDR2 YFSETQ. The CDR3 covers 18 residues. V lost 1 base to trimming and J lost 5 bases; unmatched junction nucleotides: 12. In DNA form, the CDR3 reads TGCGCCAGCAGCTTGACCACGGGAGGACTAGCGGGAGTAGACGAGCAGTACTTC. Residues: CASSLTTGGLAGVDEQYF.

V is TRBV29-1 and J is TRBJ1-2; TRBD1 agrees at 9 bases. The CDR3 covers 14 residues. Germline CDR1 SQVTM, CDR2 ANQGSEA. Germline trimming cut 1 base from V and 6 bases from J; bases unmatched to any gene: 6. The CDR3 coding sequence is TGCAGCGTTGAAGGGGGACAGGGAGAAAATGGCTACACCTTC. This codes for CSVEGGQGENGYTF.

The V call is TRBV5-1, the J call TRBJ2-1, with D possibly matching TRBD2 (6 bases). CDR1 is SGHRS and CDR2 is YFSETQ in the germline V gene. V was shortened by 4 bases and J by 4 bases, with 15 bases between the two germline ends. This CDR3 spans 15 amino acids. CDR3 protein: CASSPVGSGYNEQFF. For the CDR3, the DNA is TGCGCCAGCAGCCCAGTCGGGAGTGGTTACAATGAGCAGTTCTTC. Together with reference TRBV5-1 and TRBJ2-1, the CDR3 gives the full variable domain: KAGVTQTPRYLIKTRGQQVTLSCSPISGHRSVSWYQQTPGQGLQFLFEYFSETQRNKGNFPGRFSGRQFSNSRSEMNVSTLELGDSALYLCASSPVGSGYNEQFFGPGTRLTVL.

The chain combines TRBV7-9 with TRBJ1-2; D is uncertain. CDR3 size: 13 residues. Per germline, CDR1 SEHNR and CDR2 FQNEAQ (reference sequence). V lost 1 base and J 4 bases, leaving 7 bases between the germline ends. The CDR3 loop reads CASSLDTGYGYTF. In DNA form, the CDR3 reads TGTGCCAGCAGCTTAGATACGGGCTATGGCTACACCTTC.

The J gene is TRBJ2-1, the V gene TRBV5-3; 7 positions agree with TRBD1. TRBV5-3 is an open reading frame whose function is uncertain. V shed 6 bases and J 7 bases; nucleotides not matched to a gene: 22. This CDR3 comprises 18 residues. CDR3 sequence: CARKSGTGELRLQNEQFF. In DNA, the CDR3 is TGTGCCAGAAAATCGGGCACAGGGGAACTTCGGTTACAAAATGAGCAGTTCTTC.

The V call is TRBV27, the J call TRBJ1-1, with 11 bases that match TRBD1. Germline-derived CDR1 and CDR2 are MNHEY and SMNVEV (reference sequence). V lost 2 bases, J lost 5 bases, and 4 bases stayed unmatched. This CDR3 is 15 amino acids long. The CDR3 DNA is TGTGCCAGCAGTTTACTTGGGACAGGGGGGACTGAAGCTTTCTTT. This codes for CASSLLGTGGTEAFF.

A single count supports this clone. The rearrangement links TRBV29-1 to TRBJ2-5; 12 bases line up with TRBD2. The length of the CDR3 is 16 residues. The trim removed 7 bases at V and 4 bases at J, leaving 13 bases unmatched. From germline, CDR1 is SQVTM and CDR2 ANQGSEA. Here the CDR3 DNA reads TGCAGCGGCCGAGGGCTAGCGGGAGGGTCTCCAGAGACCCAGTACTTC. Protein product: CSGRGLAGGSPETQYF.

This sequence joins TRBV18 and TRBJ1-4; D is perhaps TRBD1 (5 bases). The CDR3 is made up of 18 amino acids. Germline V gene sequence: CDR1 KGHSH, CDR2 LQKENI. Trimming shortened V by 1 base and J by 4 bases, and 19 bases separated the two germline ends. In DNA form, the CDR3 reads TGTGCCAGCTCACCACGTGCTATTCGGGGGATAAGTAATGAAAAACTGTTTTTT. This encodes CASSPRAIRGISNEKLFF.

The chain has TRBV5-6 and TRBJ1-2; D may be TRBD1 (6 bases). V lost 0 bases and J lost 4, with 13 bases in between. The CDR3 runs to 15 residues. CDR1 is SGHDT and CDR2 is YYEEEE in the germline V gene. The CDR3 sequence: CASSLAGTISYGYTF. In DNA form, the CDR3 reads TGTGCCAGCAGCTTGGCCGGGACAATTAGCTATGGCTACACCTTC.

The rearrangement links TRBV19 to TRBJ1-4; the D is unclear. The germline gives CDR1 LNHDA, CDR2 SQIVND (reference sequence). The CDR3 spans 16 residues. V lost 4 bases, J lost 0 bases, and 12 bases lay in between. The CDR3 nucleotides read TGTGCCAGTAGTACCAGGACTGGCGCAACTAATGAAAAACTGTTTTTT. Residues: CASSTRTGATNEKLFF. Looking up the rest from reference TRBV19 and TRBJ1-4 gives the full variable domain: DGGITQSPKYLFRKEGQNVTLSCEQNLNHDAMYWYRQDPGQGLRLIYYSQIVNDFQKGDIAEGYSVSREKKESFPLTVTSAQKNPTAFYLCASSTRTGATNEKLFFGSGTQLSVL.

The chain links TRBV5-1 to TRBJ2-1, with unresolved D. Germline CDR1 SGHRS, CDR2 YFSETQ. The CDR3 is 15 amino acids. V was pared by 0 bases and J by 1 base, with 8 bases between. This CDR3 is CASSLDAVSYNEQFF. In DNA form, the CDR3 reads TGCGCCAGCAGCTTGGACGCGGTTTCCTACAATGAGCAGTTCTTC.